The 10 T cell receptor beta chains listed next were all sequenced from one sample in a study of shared clonotypes between healthy human individuals. Using immunoSEQ multiplex PCR, the repertoire was profiled, and TCRdb retains in-frame clones only, with some absent. The table shows around 690,000 clones, with roughly 87% occurring only once. The sample was memory CD8+ T cells from PBMCs. Subset noted: CD45RO+ cells pooled with CCR7-negative TemRA cells. These TCRs come from a young man in good health. Some clones in this sample may be carry-over from other donors' samples.

This chain's CDR3 is CASSVSTGGNSYEQYF. CDR3 DNA sequence: TGTGCCAGCAGCGTATCCACAGGGGGTAACTCCTACGAGCAGTACTTC. The rearrangement uses TRBV9 and TRBJ2-7; 8 nucleotides agree with TRBD1. Losses at the gene ends were 1 base for V and 0 bases for J; bases not matched to a gene: 6. This CDR3 has 16 amino acids. CDR1 is SGDLS, CDR2 YYNGEE, per germline.

This chain uses TRBV7-3 with TRBJ2-3; 10 bases line up with TRBD1. Per germline, CDR1 SGHTA and CDR2 FQGTGA. The V segment lost 5 bases and the J segment 4 bases; nucleotides outside the gene matches: 6. The CDR3 is 15 residues long. The CDR3 DNA follows: TGTGCCAGCAGCACGACAGGGGGCAAGGCAGATACGCAGTATTTT. Encoded protein: CASSTTGGKADTQYF.

The chain uses TRBV27 and TRBJ2-6; D is uncertain. The CDR3 is 15 residues long. The germline V gene encodes CDR1 MNHEY and CDR2 SMNVEV (reference sequence). Trimming pared 0 bases from V and 0 bases from J, leaving 3 bases between. The CDR3 loop is CASSLSYSGANVLTF. The CDR3 nucleotides read TGTGCCAGCAGTTTATCCTACTCTGGGGCCAACGTCCTGACTTTC.

This clone came up once. The CDR3 spells CASSMSGSRNEKLFF. Written as DNA, the CDR3 is TGTGCCAGCAGTATGTCAGGCAGCCGTAATGAAAAACTGTTTTTT. The genes are TRBV6-5 and TRBJ1-4; D is uncertain. Germline V CDR1 and CDR2: MNHEY, SVGAGI. This CDR3 region has 15 residues. V gave up 5 bases and J gave up 4 bases, with 14 bases separating them.

This rearrangement joins TRBV7-6 to TRBJ2-3, with 13 bases that match TRBD2. After removal of 4 bases from V and 2 bases from J, the junction contained 6 bases not matched to a gene. CDR1 SGHVS and CDR2 FNYEAQ come from the germline V gene. The CDR3 has 17 amino acids. CDR3 loop: CASSSSGLAGYTDTQYF. For the CDR3, the DNA is TGTGCCAGCAGCTCCTCGGGACTAGCGGGATACACAGATACGCAGTATTTT.

The chain employs TRBV27 and TRBJ1-1; D unclear. Germline-derived CDR1 and CDR2 are MNHEY and SMNVEV (reference sequence). The CDR3 sequence is 14 residues long. The V end lost 3 bases, the J end lost 4 bases, and 12 bases lay between the germline ends. This CDR3 is CASSLGPRSTEAFF. The CDR3 DNA reads TGTGCCAGCAGTTTGGGCCCCCGGAGCACTGAAGCTTTCTTT.

V usage is TRBV7-6 and J usage is TRBJ2-3; D perhaps matches TRBD2 (5 bases). Trimming removed 3 bases at V and 5 bases at J, with 12 bases between. Germline V lookup: CDR1 SGHVS, CDR2 FNYEAQ. This CDR3 has 14 residues. CDR3: CASSLARRGDTQYF. The DNA of the CDR3 is TGTGCCAGCAGCTTGGCGCGCCGGGGAGATACGCAGTATTTT.

The chain is built from TRBV28 and TRBJ2-2, with D unresolved. CDR1 and CDR2 from the germline V gene are MDHEN and SYDVKM. This CDR3 has 13 residues. Trimming shortened V by 2 bases and J by 2 bases, and 3 bases separated the two germline ends. This chain's CDR3 is CASSLKNTGELFF. The DNA for the CDR3 is TGTGCCAGCAGTTTAAAAAACACCGGGGAGCTGTTTTTT.

This clone was detected only a few times. Here the CDR3 DNA reads TGTGCCAGCAGCATGGGTACAGGGGGCACTGAAGCTTTCTTT. Translating it yields CASSMGTGGTEAFF. The chain employs TRBV5-6 and TRBJ1-1; 8 bases line up with TRBD1. This CDR3 contains 14 residues. V lost 4 bases to trimming and J lost 4 bases; unmatched junction nucleotides: 6. Germline CDR1 is SGHDT and CDR2 is YYEEEE.

This chain links TRBV11-2 with TRBJ2-2; no firm D call. The V end was cut by 1 base, the J end by 3 bases, with 6 bases between. Germline V gives CDR1 SGHAT, CDR2 FQNNGV. This CDR3 spans 14 amino acids. This CDR3 is CASSLGLYTGELFF. CDR3 DNA sequence: TGTGCCAGCAGCTTAGGCCTCTACACCGGGGAGCTGTTTTTT.